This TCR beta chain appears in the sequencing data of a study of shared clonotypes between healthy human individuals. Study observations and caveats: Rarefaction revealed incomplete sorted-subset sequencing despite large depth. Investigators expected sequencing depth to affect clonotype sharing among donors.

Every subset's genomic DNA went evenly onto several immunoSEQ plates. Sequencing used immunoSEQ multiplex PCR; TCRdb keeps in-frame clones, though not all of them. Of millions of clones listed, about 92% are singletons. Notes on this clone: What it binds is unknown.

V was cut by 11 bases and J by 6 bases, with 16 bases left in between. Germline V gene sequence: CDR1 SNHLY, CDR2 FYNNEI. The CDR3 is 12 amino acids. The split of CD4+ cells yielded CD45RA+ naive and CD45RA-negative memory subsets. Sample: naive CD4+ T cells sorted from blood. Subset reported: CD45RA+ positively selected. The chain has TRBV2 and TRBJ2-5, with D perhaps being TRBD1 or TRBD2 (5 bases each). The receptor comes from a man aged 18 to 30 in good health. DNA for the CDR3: TGTGCCGTCCGGGACCCTGGGCAGACCCAGTACTTC. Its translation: CAVRDPGQTQYF. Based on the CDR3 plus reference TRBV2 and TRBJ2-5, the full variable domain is EPEVTQTPSHQVTQMGQEVILRCVPISNHLYFYWYRQILGQKVEFLVSFYNNEISEKSEIFDDQFSVERPDGSNFTLKIRSTKLEDSAMYFCAVRDPGQTQYFGPGTRLLVL.